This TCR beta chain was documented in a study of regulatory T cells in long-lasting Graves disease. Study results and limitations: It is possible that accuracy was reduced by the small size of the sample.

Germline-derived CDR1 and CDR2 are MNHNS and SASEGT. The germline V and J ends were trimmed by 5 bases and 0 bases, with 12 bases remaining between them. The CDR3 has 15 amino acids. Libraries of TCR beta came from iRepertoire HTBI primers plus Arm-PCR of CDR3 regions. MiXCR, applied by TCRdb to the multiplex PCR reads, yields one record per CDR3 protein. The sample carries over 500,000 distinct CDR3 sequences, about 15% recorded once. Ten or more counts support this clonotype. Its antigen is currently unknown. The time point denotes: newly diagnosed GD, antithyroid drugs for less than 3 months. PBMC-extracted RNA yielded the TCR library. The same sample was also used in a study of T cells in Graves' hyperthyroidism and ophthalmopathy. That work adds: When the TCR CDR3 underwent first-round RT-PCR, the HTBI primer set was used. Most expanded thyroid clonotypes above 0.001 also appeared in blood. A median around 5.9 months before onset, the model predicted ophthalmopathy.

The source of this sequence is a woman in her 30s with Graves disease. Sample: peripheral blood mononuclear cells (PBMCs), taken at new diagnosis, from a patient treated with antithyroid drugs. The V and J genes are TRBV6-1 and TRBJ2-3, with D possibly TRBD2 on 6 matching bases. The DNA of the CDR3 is TGTGCCAGCAGTCCCCATCGGGGGAGCACAGATACGCAGTATTTT. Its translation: CASSPHRGSTDTQYF.